This TCR beta chain is drawn from a study of blood T cell repertoires in COVID-19 (dated by TCRdb to the early 2020s). In the study overall: Collaborator samples came from the United States, Italy and Spain and covered acute and convalescent phases of COVID-19. A freely available public database, intended as a resource for researchers studying the immune response to SARS-CoV-2, is where the repertoires were released. Subjects who had been exposed to COVID-19, were actively infected with it, or had recovered from it provided the deeply sampled blood TCRbeta repertoires that made up the dataset. The samples were drawn from the first 160 participants of the ongoing ImmuneRACE study and from some 1,300 subjects provided by 6 global collaborators. Sample metadata almost always included a de-identified subject ID, COVID-19 status, age in years and sex. Where available, HLA class I and class II types were taken from metadata supplied by the sample provider and were not determined by assay-based typing. The material from the prospective study consisted of cDNA or gDNA derived from T cells, B-cell-depleted T cells, or PBMCs.

TCRbeta CDR3 regions were amplified from genomic DNA using the immunoSEQ Assay, a bias-controlled multiplex PCR. The authors' analysis ran thus. Within the assay, amplification of reference gene primers was used to estimate how many nucleated cells each sample contained. To quantify the absolute abundance of each unique TCRbeta CDR3 rearrangement, sequence reads were collapsed and filtered. For each sample, productive Simpson clonality was calculated as the square root of Simpson's diversity index across productive rearrangements. TCRdb provides this immuneACCESS table in a form limited to in-frame rearrangements. Some clones are lacking; in checked studies, under half of them reflect an unresolved V gene, and why the rest are absent is not known. D and trimming come from the DNA, and the V and J calls and clone size come from that table. Across this sample there are approximately 200,000 clones, with around 84% seen only once. The biggest ten clones account for 2.5% to 3.5% of the sample.

Enrolling through a virtual design, the prospective study's participants ranged in age from roughly 18 to 89 years and lived across roughly 23 United States geographic areas. Cohort assignment in the prospective study relied on participant-reported clinical history from a screening survey and a study questionnaire. For ImmuneRACE Cohort 3, a participant was defined as recovered based on two consecutive negative NP/OP PCR tests, clearance by a healthcare professional, or resolution of symptoms. Each participant in the prospective study had whole blood, serum and a nasopharyngeal or oropharyngeal swab collected by mobile phlebotomists. Participants in the prospective study had the option to provide additional blood draws and questionnaires over a 2-month period. Before DNA extraction, prospective study blood samples were shipped either frozen or at room temperature. The paper as a whole reports these results and caveats: The amount of clinical and demographic metadata varied by source and participant and was provided uncurated.

To note about this clone: No antigen is known for it. Base qualities are not recorded, but no much larger clone differs from it by a single base.

The source of this sequence is a woman in her twenties or thirties who had recovered from COVID-19. The sample consisted of PBMCs or T cells enriched from blood (not recorded which).

The encoded CDR3 is CASSLMGRETEAFF. The DNA sequence is given as TGCGCCAGCAGCTTGATGGGGCGAGAAACTGAAGCTTTCTTT. The chain uses TRBV5-1 and TRBJ1-1; the D gene is possibly TRBD1, with 5 bases matching. The CDR3 numbers 14 residues from cysteine through phenylalanine. The only DNA kept is the CDR3, 42 bases in frame from the first base. A distance of 12 bases separates the germline ends of V and J, which lose 1 base and 5 bases respectively. The germline V gene gives CDR1 as SGHRS and CDR2 as YFSETQ.